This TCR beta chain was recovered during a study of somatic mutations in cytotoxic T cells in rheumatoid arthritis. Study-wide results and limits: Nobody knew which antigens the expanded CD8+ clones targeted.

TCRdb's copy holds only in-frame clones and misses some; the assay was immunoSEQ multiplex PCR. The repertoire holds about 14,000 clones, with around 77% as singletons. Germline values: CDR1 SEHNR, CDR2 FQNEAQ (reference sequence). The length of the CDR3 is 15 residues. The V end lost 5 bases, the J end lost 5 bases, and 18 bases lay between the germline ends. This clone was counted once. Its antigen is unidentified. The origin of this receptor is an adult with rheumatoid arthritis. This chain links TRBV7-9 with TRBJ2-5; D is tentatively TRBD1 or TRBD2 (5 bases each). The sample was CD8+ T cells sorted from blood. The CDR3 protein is CASSPPGPITETQYF. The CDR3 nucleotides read TGTGCCAGCAGCCCCCCGGGACCAATTACGGAGACCCAGTACTTC.